A selection of T cell receptor beta chains follows, all from one sample in a study of T cells in Graves' hyperthyroidism and ophthalmopathy. TCRdb used MiXCR to reprocess the multiplex PCR reads, holding one entry per CDR3 protein. The table shows hundreds of thousands of distinct CDR3 sequences, with around 42% occurring only once. Sequenced: peripheral blood or thyroid tissue (not recorded which). Receptors were obtained from a woman between 18 and 29 years old with Graves' hyperthyroidism. Both conserved end residues are part of each CDR3. Fields, in order: CDR3 length, J gene, clone size, D gene, V gene, CDR3 protein, CDR3 DNA. A D gene is named only where the DNA matches it firmly. Expanded clones get a size class; other rows say once, few or many, or leave the size out.

>16|TRBJ1-1|NA|TRBD1|TRBV19
CASSIVLGQGRSEAFF
TGTGCCAGTAGTATAGTCCTGGGACAGGGGAGGTCTGAAGCTTTCTTT
>15|TRBJ2-5|few|NA|TRBV20-1
CSARNHRLGQETQYF
TGCAGTGCTAGGAATCACCGACTAGGCCAAGAGACCCAGTACTTC
>17|TRBJ1-4|NA|NA|TRBV5-6
CASSFRVSTATNEKLFF
TGTGCCAGCAGCTTCCGGGTCTCAACGGCAACTAATGAAAAACTGTTTTTT
>15|TRBJ1-2|few|TRBD1|TRBV7-9
CASSQGQGANYGYTF
TGTGCCAGCAGCCAAGGACAGGGAGCAAACTATGGCTACACCTTC
>14|TRBJ1-1|many|TRBD1|TRBV24-1
CATSDSTGDTEAFF
TGTGCCACCAGTGATTCGACAGGGGACACTGAAGCTTTCTTT
>15|TRBJ2-5|NA|NA|TRBV24-1
CATSDPRAPSQPQYF
TGTGCCACCAGTGACCCTCGAGCCCCCAGCCAGCCCCAGTACTTC
>13|TRBJ2-5|NA|NA|TRBV6-5
CASSTYNEETQYF
TGTGCCAGCAGTACTTATAACGAGGAGACCCAGTACTTC
>12|TRBJ1-1|many|NA|TRBV7-9
CASSFGVAEAFF
TGTGCCAGCAGCTTTGGGGTTGCTGAAGCTTTCTTT
>13|TRBJ2-7|many|TRBD2|TRBV2
CASSRTSSYEQYF
TGTGCCAGCAGCCGGACTAGCTCCTACGAGCAGTACTTC
>12|TRBJ2-5|NA|NA|TRBV7-9
CASSLGARTQYF
TGTGCCAGCAGCTTAGGCGCCCGGACCCAGTACTTC
>14|TRBJ2-7|once|NA|TRBV6-1
CASSVNSYPYEQYF
TGTGCCAGCAGCGTAAATTCCTACCCCTACGAGCAGTACTTC
>13|TRBJ1-5|once|NA|TRBV19
CASCRSGNQPQHF
TGTGCCAGTTGTCGGTCGGGGAATCAGCCCCAGCATTTT
>16|TRBJ1-2|NA|NA|TRBV24-1
CATSDPKRDTNYGYTF
TGTGCCACCAGTGACCCAAAACGGGACACCAATTATGGCTACACCTTC
>12|TRBJ2-7|NA|NA|TRBV20-1
CSARGVSYEQYF
TGCAGTGCTAGAGGGGTATCCTACGAGCAGTACTTC
>15|TRBJ2-7|few|NA|TRBV11-2
CASSLGRSYSYEQYF
TGTGCCAGCAGCTTAGGTCGCAGCTACAGCTACGAGCAGTACTTC
>15|TRBJ1-6|NA|NA|TRBV10-3
CAISESADHNSPLHF
TGTGCCATCAGTGAGTCGGCGGATCATAATTCACCCCTCCACTTT
>15|TRBJ1-1|many|NA|TRBV10-1
CASSESTNGRTEAFF
TGCGCCAGCAGTGAGTCGACCAATGGACGGACTGAAGCTTTCTTT
>16|TRBJ2-5|NA|TRBD2|TRBV7-9
CASSRRTSGNQETQYF
TGTGCCAGCAGCCGGAGAACTAGCGGGAACCAAGAGACCCAGTACTTC
>12|TRBJ1-2|many|NA|TRBV25-1
CASSAMNYGYTF
TGTGCCAGCAGTGCAATGAACTATGGCTACACCTTC
>14|TRBJ1-1|many|NA|TRBV24-1
CATRGSPGHTEAFF
TGTGCCACCAGAGGGTCGCCGGGTCACACTGAAGCTTTCTTT
>14|TRBJ1-1|few|NA|TRBV7-2
CASSWIGGNTEAFF
TGTGCCAGCAGCTGGATCGGGGGTAACACTGAAGCTTTCTTT
>15|TRBJ2-6|NA|NA|TRBV10-3
CAISVGGTGANVLTF
TGTGCCATCAGTGTAGGAGGGACGGGGGCCAACGTCCTGACTTTC
>16|TRBJ2-3|NA|NA|TRBV15
CATSRDFSESTDTQYF
TGTGCCACCAGCAGAGATTTTAGCGAAAGCACAGATACGCAGTATTTT
>17|TRBJ2-5|NA|TRBD2|TRBV7-9
CASSSSVREGPSETQYF
TGTGCCAGCAGCTCAAGTGTGCGGGAGGGCCCCTCAGAGACCCAGTACTTC
>15|TRBJ1-2|few|TRBD1|TRBV20-1
CSADPGDRGLDGYTF
TGCAGTGCTGACCCAGGGGACAGGGGATTGGATGGCTACACCTTC
>16|TRBJ2-5|many|NA|TRBV7-3
CASSPLGAGVQETQYF
TGTGCCAGCAGCCCTTTGGGCGCAGGGGTCCAAGAGACCCAGTACTTC
>16|TRBJ2-6|NA|TRBD2|TRBV5-1
CASSLVGGAGANVLTF
TGCGCCAGCAGCTTGGTGGGAGGGGCCGGGGCCAACGTCCTGACTTTC
>17|TRBJ2-5|NA|NA|TRBV7-9
CASSLNMAPAGGETQYF
TGTGCCAGCAGCTTAAATATGGCTCCCGCCGGGGGAGAGACCCAGTACTTC
>16|TRBJ2-7|NA|TRBD2|TRBV9
CASSPWGGAGANEQYF
TGTGCCAGCAGCCCGTGGGGAGGGGCTGGGGCCAACGAGCAGTACTTC
>13|TRBJ1-3|many|NA|TRBV9
CASSVVPGNTIYF
TGTGCCAGCAGCGTAGTCCCAGGAAACACCATATATTTT
>16|TRBJ1-3|NA|NA|TRBV2
CASSEDELEFRNTIYF
TGTGCCAGCAGTGAAGACGAGTTGGAATTCCGAAACACCATATATTTT
>14|TRBJ1-3|few|NA|TRBV19
CASSVGRSGNTIYF
TGTGCCAGTAGTGTTGGCCGCTCTGGAAACACCATATATTTT
>15|TRBJ2-2|NA|TRBD2|TRBV13
CASSFGLALTGELFF
TGTGCCAGCAGCTTCGGACTAGCTCTCACCGGGGAGCTGTTTTTT
>14|TRBJ1-4|many|TRBD1|TRBV7-2
CASRRDRGSEKLFF
TGTGCCAGCAGGCGGGACAGGGGGTCTGAAAAACTGTTTTTT
>13|TRBJ1-2|many|NA|TRBV6-5
CASSLTGLWGYTF
TGTGCCAGCAGCCTGACTGGGTTGTGGGGCTACACCTTC
>14|TRBJ1-1|many|NA|TRBV10-3
CAITGTDLWTEAFF
TGTGCCATCACCGGGACCGACCTTTGGACTGAAGCTTTCTTT
>15|TRBJ1-1|NA|NA|TRBV7-8
CASSLADRPQEEAFF
TGTGCCAGCAGCTTAGCGGACAGACCCCAGGAGGAAGCTTTCTTT
>13|TRBJ2-5|NA|TRBD1|TRBV9
CASSAGQGAPQYF
TGTGCCAGCAGCGCGGGACAGGGGGCTCCCCAGTACTTC
>14|TRBJ2-7|few|NA|TRBV6-6
CASSSSPPTYEQYF
TGTGCCAGCAGTTCTTCTCCACCAACCTACGAGCAGTACTTC
>15|TRBJ1-6|NA|NA|TRBV15
CATSSPGTGGSPLHF
TGTGCCACCAGCAGCCCCGGGACGGGAGGTTCACCCCTCCACTTT
>14|TRBJ2-6|NA|NA|TRBV10-2
CASTGGPGANVLTF
TGCGCCAGCACCGGTGGTCCTGGGGCCAACGTCCTGACTTTC
>13|TRBJ2-5|many|NA|TRBV9
CASSARGGETQYF
TGTGCCAGCAGCGCTAGGGGCGGAGAGACCCAGTACTTC
>8|TRBJ1-2|NA|NA|TRBV29-1
CSVGQPFF
TGCAGCGTTGGACAGCCTTTCTTC